This T cell receptor beta chain is from a study of shared clonotypes between healthy human individuals. Study-wide points: Shared clonotypes: about 5% naive CD4, approximately 3.4% naive CD8, less than 2.5% memory CD4, 0.4% to 0.5% memory CD8.

CD45RO-negative CD8 cells positively selected for CCR7 made up the naive population, which excluded terminally differentiated effector memory CD45RA+ cells. On this clone: Its antigen is unknown.

Assay used: immunoSEQ multiplex PCR; TCRdb lists only in-frame clones, some missing. The sample carries some 740,000 clones, around 93% recorded once. This TCR was sampled from a man aged 25 to 40 in good health. The sample taken for sequencing was naive CD8+ T cells sorted from blood.

CDR3 nucleotides: TGTGCCAGCAGTTACTCGCTAGCGGATCTCAATGAGCAGTTCTTC. Translation gives CASSYSLADLNEQFF. The gene calls are TRBV6-6 and TRBJ2-1; 7 positions match TRBD2. The V gene's germline CDR1 is MNHNY and CDR2 SVGAGI (reference sequence). The CDR3 covers 15 residues. The V gene end was trimmed by 0 bases and the J gene end by 6 bases; junction bases not matched to a gene: 5.